This TCR beta chain was identified during a study of PD-1 blockade in classical Hodgkin lymphoma. Per germline, CDR1 GTSNPN and CDR2 SVGIG (reference sequence). The CDR3 is 14 amino acids. Unmatched junction bases numbered 3, after V lost 2 bases and J lost 2 bases. Profiled with immunoSEQ multiplex PCR; TCRdb holds only in-frame clones, not every one. The repertoire consists of 40,000 to 65,000 clones, with approximately 81% occurring once and the leading ten covering roughly 16%. As to this clone: The antigen remains unidentified.

There was relapse after autologous stem cell transplantation in every patient, and there was variation in brentuximab vedotin exposure. Notes on the study in general: Reasons behind the repertoire differences stay unclear, perhaps disease activity or earlier therapy. Newly diagnosed patients had baseline TCR diversity that was reportedly lower than that of healthy donors.

The TCR originated in a human donor with classical Hodgkin lymphoma. The specimen comprised peripheral blood mononuclear cells (PBMCs), sampled at baseline. The V call is TRBV30, the J call TRBJ1-5; 7 nucleotides line up with TRBD1. This CDR3 reads CAWSSGQGNQPQHF. The DNA of the CDR3 is TGTGCCTGGAGTTCAGGACAGGGCAATCAGCCCCAGCATTTT.